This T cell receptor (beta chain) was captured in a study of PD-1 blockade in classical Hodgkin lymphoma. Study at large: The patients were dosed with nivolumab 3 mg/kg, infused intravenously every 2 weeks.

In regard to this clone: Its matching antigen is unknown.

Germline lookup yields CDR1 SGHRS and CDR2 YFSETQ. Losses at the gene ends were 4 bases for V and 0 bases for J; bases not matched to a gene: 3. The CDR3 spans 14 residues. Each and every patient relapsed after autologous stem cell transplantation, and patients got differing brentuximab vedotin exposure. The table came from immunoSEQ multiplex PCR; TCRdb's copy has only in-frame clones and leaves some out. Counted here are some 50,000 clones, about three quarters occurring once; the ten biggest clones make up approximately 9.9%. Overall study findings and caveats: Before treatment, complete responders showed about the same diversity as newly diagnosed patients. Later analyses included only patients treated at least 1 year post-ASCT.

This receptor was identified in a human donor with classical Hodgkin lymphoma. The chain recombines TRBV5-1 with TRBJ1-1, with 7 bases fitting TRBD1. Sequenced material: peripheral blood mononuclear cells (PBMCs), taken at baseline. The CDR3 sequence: CASSRGQMNTEAFF. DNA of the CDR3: TGCGCCAGCAGCCGGGGACAGATGAACACTGAAGCTTTCTTT.